One TCR beta chain is described in this entry. This entry comes from a study of T cells in Graves' hyperthyroidism and ophthalmopathy. The CDR3 regions of TCR beta were amplified from RNA transcripts. TCR CDR3 underwent first-round RT-PCR with the HTBI primer set. In TCRdb, the multiplex PCR reads were re-called with MiXCR into one record per CDR3 protein. Of around 500,000 distinct CDR3 sequences listed, approximately 16% are singletons. The CDR3 has 13 amino acids. CDR1 is DFQATT and CDR2 is SNEGSKA in the germline V gene (reference sequence). Trimming cost V 5 bases and J 9 bases, with 17 bases left between them.

Sample: blood. The TCR comes from a woman in her 30s with Graves' ophthalmopathy. The rearrangement links TRBV20-1 to TRBJ1-5; D may be TRBD1 (5 bases). The CDR3 spells CSAPDEWGGPQHF. The CDR3 DNA sequence: TGCAGTGCTCCCGACGAGTGGGGGGGGCCCCAGCATTTT.